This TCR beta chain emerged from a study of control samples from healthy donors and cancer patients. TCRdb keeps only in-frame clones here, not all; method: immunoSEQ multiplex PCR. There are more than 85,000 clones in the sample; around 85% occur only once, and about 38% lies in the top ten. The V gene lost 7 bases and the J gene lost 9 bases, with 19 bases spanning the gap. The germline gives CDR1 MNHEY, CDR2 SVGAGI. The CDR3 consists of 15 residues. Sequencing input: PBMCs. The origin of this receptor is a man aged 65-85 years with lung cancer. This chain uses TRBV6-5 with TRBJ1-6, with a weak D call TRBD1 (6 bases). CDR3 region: CASTQGGGLGSPLHF. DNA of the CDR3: TGTGCCAGCACCCAAGGAGGGGGATTGGGTTCACCCCTCCACTTT.